The clone carrying this T cell receptor beta chain was seen a single time. Its antigen is as yet unknown. Study-level results: Tumor-infiltrating Treg TCR alpha and beta sequences overlapped most with tumor naive CD4+ T cells, then blood naive.

After constant-region reverse-primer amplification, full-length variable regions underwent semi-nested PCR with Nested Universal Primer A. Via MiXCR, TCRdb re-called the 5' RACE reads, giving one row per CDR3 protein. This sample has roughly 8,600 distinct CDR3 sequences; about 50% occur once, and the top ten carry approximately 5.2%. The memory fraction was CD4+CD45RO+CD25- cells. The clonotype comes from a female donor with breast cancer. The sequenced material came from memory CD4+ T cells sorted from a lymph node. Subset: memory CD4+ T cells, CD4+CD45RO+CD25-.

The CDR3: CASSVGTGAGNTIYF. The CDR3 DNA is TGTGCCAGCAGCGTAGGGACAGGGGCTGGAAACACCATATATTTT. V usage is TRBV9 and J usage is TRBJ1-3; TRBD1 matches at 9 bases. Germline-derived CDR1 and CDR2 are SGDLS and YYNGEE. The CDR3 covers 15 residues. With V trimmed by 0 bases and J by 2 bases, 0 bases remained unmatched. The variable domain in full, with the rest retrieved from reference TRBV9 and TRBJ1-3, is DSGVTQTPKHLITATGQRVTLRCSPRSGDLSVYWYQQSLDQGLQFLIQYYNGEERAKGNILERFSAQQFPDLHSELNLSSLELGDSALYFCASSVGTGAGNTIYFGEGSWLTVV.